The clone carrying this T cell receptor beta chain was seen many times. Its specificity is unknown. The record originates from a study of T cell repertoires in cytomegalovirus infection. Overall study: Indicated by public TCR beta signatures were CMV infection and matching HLA type.

TCRdb analysed the reads with MiXCR anew, one entry per CDR3 protein. This table has some 150,000 distinct CDR3 sequences, around a quarter appearing once. Study findings and constraints: Using cumulative public TCR beta family frequency, the authors identified those who carried CMV together with the relevant HLA. It was HLA-C-restricted CMV-specific TCR beta clonotypes that dominated the response ex vivo.

This receptor was taken from a human donor in good health (CMV status not recorded). Some clones in this sample may be carry-over from other donors' samples. Sample: PBMCs.

CDR3 residues: CASSLGNLAGGSDEQFF. DNA of the CDR3: TGTGCCAGCAGCTTAGGAAACCTAGCGGGAGGGTCTGATGAGCAGTTCTTC. This rearrangement joins TRBV7-2 to TRBJ2-1; 12 bases agree with TRBD2. The V gene end was trimmed by 1 base and the J gene end by 8 bases; junction bases not matched to a gene: 9. The CDR3 totals 17 residues. Looked up from germline, CDR1 is SGHTA and CDR2 is FQGNSA.